This record looks at one TCR beta chain sequence and its context. Its antigen remains unknown. 5'RACE template switching with UMIs generated TCR beta cDNA. TCRdb re-analyzed the 5' RACE reads; it lists each CDR3 protein once, without DNA. The data include around 140,000 distinct CDR3 sequences; the top ten clones carry roughly 12%. CDR3 length equals 17 residues. Looked up from germline, CDR1 is SEHNR and CDR2 is FQNEAQ (reference sequence). This sample was taken from a study of T cells expressing NK-cell markers. At the level of the study: CD3+CD56+NKG2C+, CD3+CD56+NKG2C- and CD3+CD56-NKG2C+ T cells, once sorted, supplied the TCR beta repertoires.

Study outcomes and limitations: The study found dominant NKG2C+ clonotypes at roughly 1.0-8% of CD8+ T cells in five or six donors.

This TCR was recovered from a man between 18 and 35 years old in good health. Sequencing used blood T cells: a sorted CD56 or NKG2C T cell subset, CD4+ or CD8+ T cells, or bulk PBMC T cells (not recorded which). The chain uses TRBV7-9 and TRBJ1-1. The CDR3 sequence: CASSSTESGWGNTEAFF.